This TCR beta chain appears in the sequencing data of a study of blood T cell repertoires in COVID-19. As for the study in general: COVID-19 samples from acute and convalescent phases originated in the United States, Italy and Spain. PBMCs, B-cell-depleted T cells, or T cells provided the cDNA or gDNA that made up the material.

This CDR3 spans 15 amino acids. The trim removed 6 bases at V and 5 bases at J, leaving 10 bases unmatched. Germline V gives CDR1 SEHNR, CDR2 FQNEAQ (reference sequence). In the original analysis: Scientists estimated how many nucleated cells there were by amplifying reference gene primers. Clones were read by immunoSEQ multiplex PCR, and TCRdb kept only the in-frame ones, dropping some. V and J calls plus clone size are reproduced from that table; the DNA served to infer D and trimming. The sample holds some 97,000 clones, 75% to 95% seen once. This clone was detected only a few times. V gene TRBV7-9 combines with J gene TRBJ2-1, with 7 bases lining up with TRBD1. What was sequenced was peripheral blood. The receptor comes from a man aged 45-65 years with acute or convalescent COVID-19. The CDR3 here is CASRWAGGPNNEQFF. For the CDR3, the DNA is TGTGCCAGCAGATGGGCAGGGGGACCCAACAATGAGCAGTTCTTC.